These 18 T cell receptor beta chains were all obtained from the same sample, sequenced in a study of blood T cells in healthy people across ages (dated by TCRdb to about 2015). Library preparation employed 5' RACE. Sequencing took place on an Illumina HiSeq 2500. A second PCR of roughly 6 to 11 cycles was run with a J-beta primer mix and a sample-barcoded 5' primer. TCRdb handled the public reads itself, with Q25 trimming in fastp and clone calling in MiXCR, and kept productive beta chains. Here each entry gathers all rows of one CDR3 protein and keeps the most common genes and DNA. The sample profile shows more than 800,000 distinct CDR3 sequences; more than 25% of them were found once. Approximately 15% of the sample goes to the ten largest clones. Sequencing was performed on blood. These receptor sequences come from a woman of 80 years or more in good health.

This clonotype was counted many times. The chain joins TRBV7-2 to TRBJ2-1, with 12 bases fitting TRBD2. This CDR3 is built from 15 residues. V gave up 3 bases and J gave up 6 bases; unmatched junction bases: 3. The V gene's germline CDR1 is SGHTA and CDR2 FQGNSA. The CDR3 DNA reads TGTGCCAGCAGCTTTGGACTAGCGGGGTTCAATGAGCAGTTCTTC. It translates to CASSFGLAGFNEQFF.

Many counts were recorded for this clonotype. The rearrangement joins TRBV4-2 to TRBJ2-5; D is undetermined. Per the germline V gene, CDR1 is LGHNA and CDR2 is YNFKEQ. V dropped 0 bases and J dropped 2 bases, with 16 bases sitting between them. CDR3 length: 17 amino acids. The chain's CDR3 is CASSQETLGPLQETQYF. The DNA for the CDR3 is TGTGCCAGCAGCCAAGAAACACTCGGGCCTTTACAAGAGACCCAGTACTTC.

This clonotype was counted many times. The genes are TRBV6-2 or TRBV6-3 and TRBJ1-2, with D tentatively TRBD1 (6 bases). From germline, CDR1 is MNHEY and CDR2 SVGEGT. Trimming removed 2 bases from V and 3 bases from J, with 13 bases in between. The CDR3 spans 15 residues. The CDR3 region is CASSYADSRDYGYTF. CDR3 DNA: TGTGCCAGCAGTTACGCGGACAGCCGAGACTATGGCTACACCTTC.

The V call is TRBV5-5, the J call TRBJ1-5, with 11 bases aligning to TRBD1. Trimming removed 3 bases from V and 7 bases from J; junction bases left unmatched: 12. This CDR3 region has 17 residues. Germline V lookup: CDR1 SGHKS, CDR2 YYEKEE (reference sequence). Here the CDR3 DNA reads TGTGCCAGCAGCTCACTACCCGGAGGGACAGGGGGACAGCCCCAGCATTTT. Encoded protein: CASSSLPGGTGGQPQHF.

The genes are TRBV29-1 and TRBJ2-5, with D perhaps being TRBD1 or TRBD2 (5 bases each). The CDR3 loop spans 13 amino acids. Germline lookup yields CDR1 SQVTM and CDR2 ANQGSEA. V lost 5 bases, J lost 5 bases, and 15 bases lay in between. The CDR3 DNA follows: TGCAGCGTTCGGGGCAGGGTGAAGGAGACCCAGTACTTC. Translating it yields CSVRGRVKETQYF.

With respect to this clonotype: A much more abundant neighbour one base away suggests this may be a read error. The chain is built from TRBV11-2 and TRBJ2-1; 15 nucleotides agree with TRBD2. CDR1 is SGHAT, CDR2 FQNNGV, per germline. The CDR3 is 17 residues long. The CDR3 DNA reads TGTGCCAGCAGCCAGATCCGGACTAGCGGGGGGGACAATAAGCAGTTCTTC. Residues: CASSQIRTSGGDNKQFF.

The genes are TRBV7-9 and TRBJ2-1, with 7 nucleotides matching TRBD1. The germline gives CDR1 SEHNR, CDR2 FQNEAQ (reference sequence). V trimming: 5 bases; J trimming: 8 bases; junction bases outside the gene matches: 15. The CDR3 contains 16 residues. DNA for the CDR3: TGTGCCAGCAGCCCACGAAGAGGGACAGTGCAGGATGAGCAGTTCTTC. Translation: CASSPRRGTVQDEQFF.

The chain has TRBV7-2 and TRBJ2-7; 12 nucleotides line up with TRBD1. V trimming: 0 bases; J trimming: 0 bases; junction bases outside the gene matches: 9. This CDR3 is 19 amino acids long. Germline V gene sequence: CDR1 SGHTA, CDR2 FQGNSA. The CDR3 reads CASSLATYGTGGPSYEQYF. The CDR3 DNA reads as TGTGCCAGCAGCTTAGCGACGTACGGGACAGGGGGCCCCTCCTACGAGCAGTACTTC.

In its sample, this clonotype was seen many times. The CDR3 protein is CASSPTGMSYEQYF. CDR3 DNA: TGTGCCAGCAGCCCCACAGGGATGAGCTACGAGCAGTACTTC. The chain is built from TRBV6-2 or TRBV6-3 and TRBJ2-7, with D possibly being TRBD1 (6 bases). The V gene's germline CDR1 is MNHEY and CDR2 SVGEGT. CDR3 length: 14 residues. Trimming took off 6 bases at V and 3 bases at J, with 15 bases between the two ends.

This clonotype has a count of ten or more. The J gene is TRBJ2-5, the V gene TRBV7-2; 8 bases map to TRBD2. The germline V gene encodes CDR1 SGHTA and CDR2 FQGNSA. The V segment lost 10 bases and the J segment 4 bases; nucleotides outside the gene matches: 11. The CDR3 length is 14 residues. CDR3 in DNA: TGTGCCACAAAGACGCGGGGGGCGATAGAGACCCAGTACTTC. Residues: CATKTRGAIETQYF.

This clonotype was detected ten times or more. The rearrangement links TRBV24-1 to TRBJ1-2; no clear D. V was cut by 8 bases and J by 4 bases, with 19 bases left in between. This CDR3 is built from 15 residues. In germline, CDR1 is KGHDR, CDR2 SFDVKD. The CDR3 sequence: CATISREPELYGYTF. The CDR3 DNA is TGTGCCACCATAAGTCGGGAGCCGGAACTCTATGGCTACACCTTC.

The gene calls are TRBV6-5 and TRBJ1-1; D uncertain. V lost 6 bases and J 6 bases, leaving 17 bases between the germline ends. The germline CDR1 and CDR2 sequences are MNHEY and SVGAGI. The CDR3 is 14 residues long. This CDR3 is CASRSHGADSEAFF. The CDR3 DNA follows: TGTGCCAGCAGAAGTCATGGAGCAGACTCTGAAGCTTTCTTT.

This clonotype was observed many times. The V call is TRBV15, the J call TRBJ1-2; D is perhaps TRBD1 (6 bases). CDR3 length equals 16 residues. V lost 1 base, J lost 5 bases, and 17 bases lay in between. Germline V gives CDR1 LNHNV, CDR2 YYDKDF (reference sequence). CDR3: CATSRALRDTNYGYTF. As DNA, the CDR3 is TGTGCCACCAGCAGAGCGTTAAGGGACACGAATTATGGCTACACCTTC.

A few counts support this clonotype. The chain recombines TRBV28 with TRBJ2-1, with 12 bases identical to TRBD1. The V gene's germline CDR1 is MDHEN and CDR2 SYDVKM. V was pared by 6 bases and J by 7 bases, with 7 bases of the junction left unmatched. The CDR3 loop spans 15 amino acids. The CDR3 DNA reads TGTGCCAGCAGCTTGACGGGACAGGGGGCGAATGAGCAGTTCTTC. Amino acid sequence: CASSLTGQGANEQFF.

Concerning this clonotype itself: The junction differs from germline at one of its ends, possibly a read error. The chain has TRBV27 and TRBJ2-7, with 9 bases fitting TRBD1. This CDR3 contains 14 residues. Germline values: CDR1 MNHEY, CDR2 SMNVEV (reference sequence). CDR3 nucleotides: TGTGCCGGCAGTTTCCGGGACAGGGAGCCCGAGCAGTACTTC. It codes for CAGSFRDREPEQYF.

Of note for this clonotype: With a much larger clone just one base away, this may be a read error. The genes are TRBV20-1 and TRBJ1-2; 9 bases line up with TRBD1. The germline CDR1 and CDR2 sequences are DFQATT and SNEGSKA (reference sequence). V lost 6 bases, J lost 3 bases, and 8 bases stayed unmatched. The CDR3 consists of 14 residues. In nucleotides, the CDR3 is TGCAGTGCAGTACCGGGACAGGGATACTATGGCTACACCTTC. This sequence encodes CSAVPGQGYYGYTF.

This chain uses TRBV18 with TRBJ2-7; maybe TRBD2 (7 bases). The ends were cut back, 1 base at V and 6 bases at J, with 16 bases in the middle. The CDR3 extends over 15 amino acids. In germline, CDR1 is KGHSH, CDR2 LQKENI. CDR3 loop: CASSPRQDAGVEQYF. The CDR3 nucleotides are TGTGCCAGCTCACCACGACAGGATGCGGGGGTCGAGCAGTACTTC.

In this sample, this clonotype turned up many times. This chain connects TRBV29-1 to TRBJ2-3; the D gene is possibly TRBD2 (5 bases). CDR3 size: 12 residues. The germline gives CDR1 SQVTM, CDR2 ANQGSEA. Between the trimmed V and J ends, which lost 8 bases and 3 bases, there was a span of 12 bases. The CDR3 DNA reads TGCAGCCAGACTATGGGGACAGATACGCAGTATTTT. Translating it yields CSQTMGTDTQYF.